This TCR beta chain was sequenced in a study of CD8 T cells in Susac syndrome. The germline gives CDR1 MDHEN, CDR2 SYDVKM. V dropped 10 bases and J dropped 6 bases, with 25 bases sitting between them. The CDR3 is 15 amino acids. RNA in amounts of roughly 0.45 to 1 ug was reverse transcribed with random hexamers. TCRdb redid the calling of the immunoSEQ multiplex PCR reads with MiXCR, one entry per CDR3 protein. The sample has some 180,000 distinct CDR3 sequences; about 95% are singletons. The rearrangement links TRBV28 to TRBJ2-7; TRBD2 is a possible D gene (5 bases). Sequenced: CD4+ T cells from PBMCs. The source is a human donor in good health. CDR3 nucleotides: TGTGCCACCAGCCTAGGTGCCAGCGGAGGCGGCGAGCAGTACTTC. Protein product: CATSLGASGGGEQYF.